This T cell receptor (beta chain) was identified in a study of OX40 agonist ivuxolimab in advanced cancers. Regarding the research as a whole: Ivuxolimab was an agonistic, fully human IgG2 monoclonal antibody directed against OX40 (CD134), a costimulatory receptor. Intravenous ivuxolimab was administered to patients every 2 weeks at six dose levels: 0.01, 0.1, 0.3, 1.5, 3 and 10 mg/kg. Of the approximately 53 patients in dose escalation, about 19 had hepatocellular carcinoma, approximately 15 had melanoma, 9 had renal cell carcinoma and 9 had head and neck cancer. The dose-escalation cohort was 82.7% male with a mean age of 60 years, ranging from 23 to 79. Prior anti-PD-1, anti-PD-L1 or anti-CTLA-4 therapy was permitted, and approximately 39% of dose-escalation patients had received checkpoint inhibitors. Partial responses were achieved by three dose-escalation patients, of whom one had hepatocellular carcinoma and two had cutaneous melanoma. The point of sequencing TCRbeta in the periphery was to test whether ivuxolimab changed TCR sequence diversity and drove clonal T-cell expansion. The paper reports the monotherapy dose-escalation portion (N ≈ 52 patients) of the phase I ivuxolimab trial.

Broad study findings and their caveats: Which antigens the clonally expanded peripheral T cells were specific for was not determined. In the 0.1-3.0 mg/kg groups, partial responders were among the patients with the lowest normalized peripheral clonal expansion, particularly in CD8+ T cells. At doses of 0.1 to 3.0 mg/kg, clonal expansion of both CD4+ and CD8+ T cells in blood was seen between baseline and week 6. After ivuxolimab, more expanded clones were found on average in CD8+ T cells than in CD4+ T cells. Low levels of normalized T-cell clonal expansion were also seen in some patients who did not respond.

Trimming removed 4 bases from V and 5 bases from J; the gene matches leave 5 bases unexplained. CDR3 length: 14 amino acids, cysteine to phenylalanine. CDR3 DNA is the only sequence kept; it has 42 bases, read in frame from the first base. From a lookup of the germline V gene, CDR1 and CDR2 are SGHRS and YFSETQ. This clone has only one observation. Its target antigen remains unknown. Base qualities were left out, and no much larger clone turns up one base away. Patients with autoimmune disease history or receiving systemic immunosuppression were excluded from the trial. Peripheral blood for TCR sequencing was collected from all dose cohorts at baseline, on cycle 4 day 1, and on cycle 7 day 1. Samples were obtained from an open-label, multicenter, first-in-human phase I dose-escalation trial of ivuxolimab. The trial enrolled adults with locally advanced or metastatic head and neck squamous cell, hepatocellular, melanoma or renal cell carcinoma. Before TCR sequencing, CD4+ T cells and CD8+ T cells from peripheral blood were sorted into separate populations.

Genomic DNA was isolated from the sorted cells so that the TCRbeta CDR3 region could be sequenced. The immunoSEQ Assay was used to sequence the TCRbeta CDR3 regions. In TCRdb, the immuneACCESS table is reduced to in-frame sequences with V and J assigned. These tables do not hold every clone; where another copy was compared, an unresolved V gene accounts for under half, and the others remain unexplained. This sample has under 50,000 clones in its table, and around 86% of those were observed once. Roughly 30% of the sample goes to the ten largest clones. The input for sequencing was CD4+ or CD8+ T cells sorted from blood, taken in a trial of the OX40 agonist ivuxolimab. The V gene is TRBV5-1 and the J gene is TRBJ1-2, with 10 middle bases fitting TRBD1. This receptor was obtained from an adult with an advanced solid tumor such as melanoma, head and neck, liver or kidney cancer. The CDR3 region reads CASSAGQGRYGYTF. The DNA sequence is as follows: TGCGCCAGCAGCGCGGGACAGGGGCGGTATGGCTACACCTTC.